This section outlines one T cell receptor beta chain sequence together with its context. No antigen is known for it. These data belong to a study of cytomegalovirus exposure and HLA in healthy donors. The CDR3 extends over 14 amino acids. With 1 base removed from V and 3 bases from J, the gap between germline ends came to 9 bases. Germline V gene data show CDR1 as SGHTA and CDR2 as FQGNSA. The primer mix had 60 Vbeta and 13 Jbeta primers. Libraries were prepared by immunoSEQ multiplex PCR; TCRdb keeps only in-frame clonotypes and omits some of them. The sample carries about 100,000 clones, around 79% recorded once. General observations from the study: Rare TCR sequences predominated, though certain public TCRs were found in many donors.

Sequencing was carried out using PBMCs. The TCR sequence derives from a woman in her forties in good health and CMV-seronegative. The rearrangement joins TRBV7-2 to TRBJ2-5; D ambiguous. CDR3 bases: TGTGCCAGCAGCTTAGTGAGCGATGAAGAGACCCAGTACTTC. It specifies CASSLVSDEETQYF.